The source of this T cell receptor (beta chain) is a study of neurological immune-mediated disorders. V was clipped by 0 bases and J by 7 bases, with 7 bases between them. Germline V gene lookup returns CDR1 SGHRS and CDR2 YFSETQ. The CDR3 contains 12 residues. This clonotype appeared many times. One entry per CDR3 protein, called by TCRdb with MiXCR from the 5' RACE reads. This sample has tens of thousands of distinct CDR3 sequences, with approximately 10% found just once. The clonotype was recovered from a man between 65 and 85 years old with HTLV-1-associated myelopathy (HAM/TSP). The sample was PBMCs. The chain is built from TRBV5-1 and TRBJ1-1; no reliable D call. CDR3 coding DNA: TGCGCCAGCAGCTTGGACAGATTTGAAGCTTTCTTT. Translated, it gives CASSLDRFEAFF.